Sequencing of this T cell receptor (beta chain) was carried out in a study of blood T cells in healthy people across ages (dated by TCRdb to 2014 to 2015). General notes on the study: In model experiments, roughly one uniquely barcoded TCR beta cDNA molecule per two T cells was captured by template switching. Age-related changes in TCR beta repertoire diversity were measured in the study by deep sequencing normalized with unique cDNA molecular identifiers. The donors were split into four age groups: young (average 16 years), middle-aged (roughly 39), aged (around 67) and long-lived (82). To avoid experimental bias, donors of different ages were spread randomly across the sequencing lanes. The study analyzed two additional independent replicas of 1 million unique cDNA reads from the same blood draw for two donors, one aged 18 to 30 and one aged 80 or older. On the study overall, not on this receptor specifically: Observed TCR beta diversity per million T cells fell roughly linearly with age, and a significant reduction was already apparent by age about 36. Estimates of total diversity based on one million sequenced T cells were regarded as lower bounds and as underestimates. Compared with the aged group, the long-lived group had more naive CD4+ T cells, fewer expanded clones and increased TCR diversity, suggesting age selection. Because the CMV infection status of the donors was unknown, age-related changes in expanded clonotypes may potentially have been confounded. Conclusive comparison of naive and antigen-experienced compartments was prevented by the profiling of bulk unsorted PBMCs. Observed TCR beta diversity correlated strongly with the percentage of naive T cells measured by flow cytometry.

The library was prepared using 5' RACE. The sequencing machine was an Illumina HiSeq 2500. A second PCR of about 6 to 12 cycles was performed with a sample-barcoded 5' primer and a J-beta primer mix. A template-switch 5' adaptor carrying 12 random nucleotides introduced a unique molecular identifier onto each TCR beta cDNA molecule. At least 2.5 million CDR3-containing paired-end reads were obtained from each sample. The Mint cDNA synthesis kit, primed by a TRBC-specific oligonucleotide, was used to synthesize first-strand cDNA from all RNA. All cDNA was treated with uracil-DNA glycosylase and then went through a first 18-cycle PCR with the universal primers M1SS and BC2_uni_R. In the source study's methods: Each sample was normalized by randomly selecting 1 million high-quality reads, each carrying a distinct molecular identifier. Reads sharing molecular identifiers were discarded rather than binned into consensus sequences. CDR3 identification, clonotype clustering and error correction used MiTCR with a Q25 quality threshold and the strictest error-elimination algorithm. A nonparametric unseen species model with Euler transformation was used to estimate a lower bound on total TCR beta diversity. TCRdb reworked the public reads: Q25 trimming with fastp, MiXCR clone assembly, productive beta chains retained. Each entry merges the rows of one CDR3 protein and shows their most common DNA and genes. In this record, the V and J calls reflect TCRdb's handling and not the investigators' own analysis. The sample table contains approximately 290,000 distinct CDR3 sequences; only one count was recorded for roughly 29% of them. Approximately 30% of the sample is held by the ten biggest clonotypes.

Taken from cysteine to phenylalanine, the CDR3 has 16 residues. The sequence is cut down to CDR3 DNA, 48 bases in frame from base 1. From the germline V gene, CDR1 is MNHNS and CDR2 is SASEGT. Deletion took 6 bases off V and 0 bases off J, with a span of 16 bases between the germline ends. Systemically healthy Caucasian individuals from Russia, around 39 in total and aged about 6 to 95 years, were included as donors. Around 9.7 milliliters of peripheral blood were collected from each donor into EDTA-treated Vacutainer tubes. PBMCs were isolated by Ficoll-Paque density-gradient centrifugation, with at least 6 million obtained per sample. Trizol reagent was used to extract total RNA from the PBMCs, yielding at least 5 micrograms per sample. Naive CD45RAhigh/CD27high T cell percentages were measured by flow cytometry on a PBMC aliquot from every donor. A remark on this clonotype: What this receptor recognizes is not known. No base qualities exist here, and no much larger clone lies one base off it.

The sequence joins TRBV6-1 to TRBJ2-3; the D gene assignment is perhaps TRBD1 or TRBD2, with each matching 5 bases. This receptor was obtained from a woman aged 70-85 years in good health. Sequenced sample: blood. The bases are TGTGCCAGCAGCCCCGGTGGGGCGGGTAGCACAGATACGCAGTATTTT. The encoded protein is CASSPGGAGSTDTQYF.